Below, 17 T cell receptor beta chains from the same sample are listed, as sequenced in a study of blood T cell repertoires in COVID-19. Assay used: immunoSEQ multiplex PCR; TCRdb lists only in-frame clones, some missing. The sample records a few hundred thousand clones, around 90% being singletons. Sequencing was performed on peripheral blood. These receptors all stem from a woman aged 60-75 years with COVID-19, enrolled during active disease.

The V gene is TRBV5-1, the J gene TRBJ2-2; tentative D call: TRBD2 (5 bases). Trimming took 0 bases from V and 1 from J, leaving 7 bases between them. Germline V lookup: CDR1 SGHRS, CDR2 YFSETQ. The CDR3 has 15 residues. The CDR3 loop reads CASSLGSGNTGELFF. As DNA, the CDR3 is TGCGCCAGCAGCTTGGGGAGCGGGAACACCGGGGAGCTGTTTTTT.

The rearrangement links TRBV28 to TRBJ2-2; possible D gene TRBD2, 6 bases. The CDR3 covers 13 residues. Germline CDR1 reads MDHEN; CDR2 reads SYDVKM. V lost 6 bases, J lost 5 bases, and 10 bases lay in between. Written as DNA, the CDR3 is TGTGCCAGCAGGGTGGGGGGAACCGGGGAGCTGTTTTTT. Its translation is CASRVGGTGELFF.

This chain connects TRBV3-1 (or the pseudogene TRBV3-2) to TRBJ2-1, with TRBD2 matching over 7 bases. With 6 bases clipped from V and 8 bases from J, the junction kept 10 bases outside the gene matches. From germline, CDR1 is LGHDT and CDR2 YNNKEL (reference sequence). The CDR3 sequence is 14 residues long. The chain's CDR3 is CASRGGSRGYEQFF. The CDR3 nucleotides are TGTGCCAGCAGGGGAGGGTCGAGAGGGTATGAGCAGTTCTTC.

The chain joins TRBV3-1 (or the pseudogene TRBV3-2) to TRBJ2-3, with D unresolved. V was clipped by 6 bases and J by 2 bases, with 12 bases between them. CDR3 length: 14 residues. Germline V gives CDR1 LGHDT, CDR2 YNNKEL (reference sequence). CDR3 bases: TGTGCCAGCAGGAGGTTCCCGACCACAGATACGCAGTATTTT. This sequence encodes CASRRFPTTDTQYF.

V usage is TRBV6-5 and J usage is TRBJ1-3; tentatively, D is TRBD1 (6 bases). The CDR3 contains 15 residues. V shed 6 bases and J shed 0 bases, with 12 bases lying between them. Germline loops: CDR1 MNHEY, CDR2 SVGAGI. CDR3 in DNA: TGTGCCAGCAGCGACAGGCCGAGCTCTGGAAACACCATATATTTT. Translation: CASSDRPSSGNTIYF.

The V gene is TRBV19, the J gene TRBJ1-1; 8 bases are shared with TRBD1. Germline CDR1 is LNHDA and CDR2 is SQIVND (reference sequence). The CDR3 runs 17 residues. The junction had 19 bases not matched to a gene; V was cut back by 7 bases and J by 6 bases. As DNA, the CDR3 is TGTGCCAGTACCACAGGGGGTTGGGGGGCTTCGTACGCTGAAGCTTTCTTT. Its translation: CASTTGGWGASYAEAFF.

The CDR3 sequence: CASATGGTSTDTQYF. For the CDR3, the DNA is TGTGCCAGCGCCACAGGCGGAACTAGCACAGATACGCAGTATTTT. J is TRBJ2-3 and V is TRBV27; tentatively, D is TRBD1 (5 bases). This CDR3 spans 15 amino acids. Looked up from germline, CDR1 is MNHEY and CDR2 is SMNVEV (reference sequence). Trimming took off 8 bases at V and 0 bases at J, with 15 bases between the two ends.

The rearrangement joins TRBV5-3 to TRBJ1-1, with D perhaps matching TRBD1 (6 bases). TRBV5-3 qualifies as an ORF whose function is uncertain. This CDR3 has 20 amino acids. Trimming shortened V by 4 bases and J by 0 bases, and 28 bases separated the two germline ends. CDR3 in DNA: TGTGCCAGAAGCCCGTTAACCCCGGGACACTCCTTCCAGATGAACACTGAAGCTTTCTTT. Translated: CARSPLTPGHSFQMNTEAFF.

The chain carries TRBV5-6 and TRBJ1-2; no clear D. The CDR3 covers 12 residues. CDR1 and CDR2 (germline): SGHDT, YYEEEE. The germline V and J ends were trimmed by 4 bases and 0 bases, with 4 bases remaining between them. The CDR3 protein is CASSQTNYGYTF. In DNA, the CDR3 is TGTGCCAGCAGCCAGACTAACTATGGCTACACCTTC.

In this sample, this clone turned up once. This CDR3 reads CASSPRTSGANTGELFF. In DNA, the CDR3 is TGCGCCAGCAGCCCGCGGACTAGCGGAGCGAACACCGGGGAGCTGTTTTTT. The rearrangement uses TRBV4-3 and TRBJ2-2; 10 positions match TRBD2. The V and J ends lost 4 bases and 0 bases, in that order; junction bases with no gene match: 5. The CDR3 contains 17 residues. In germline, CDR1 is LGHNA, CDR2 YSLEER.

J is TRBJ1-1 and V is TRBV12-3 or TRBV12-4, with a tentative D call TRBD1 (5 bases). V was trimmed by 4 bases and J by 5 bases, leaving 11 bases between them. The CDR3 has 13 amino acids. The CDR3 protein is CASSSRGGTEAFF. CDR3 bases: TGTGCCAGCAGTTCCCGGGGGGGGACTGAAGCTTTCTTT.

This chain links TRBV6-1 with TRBJ2-2; tentatively, D is TRBD1 (5 bases). The CDR3 is 15 amino acids. Germline V gene lookup returns CDR1 MNHNS and CDR2 SASEGT. V dropped 3 bases and J dropped 6 bases, with 14 bases sitting between them. CDR3 in amino acids: CASSDQGRTAGELFF. DNA for the CDR3: TGTGCCAGCAGTGACCAGGGTAGGACGGCCGGGGAGCTGTTTTTT.

There are many counts of this clone. This rearrangement joins TRBV5-1 to TRBJ2-7; 10 bases match TRBD2. CDR3 length: 17 residues. The germline V gene has CDR1 SGHRS and CDR2 YFSETQ. V gave up 4 bases and J gave up 0 bases; unmatched junction bases: 10. The CDR3 protein is CASSLIPGLATSYEQYF. CDR3 DNA: TGCGCCAGCAGCCTCATTCCGGGACTAGCGACCTCCTACGAGCAGTACTTC.

The chain recombines TRBV27 with TRBJ2-2, with D hard to call. V was cut by 10 bases and J by 2 bases, with 20 bases left in between. Germline V lookup: CDR1 MNHEY, CDR2 SMNVEV (reference sequence). There are 16 residues in the CDR3. The CDR3 sequence is CATSTDNRANTGELFF. As DNA, the CDR3 is TGTGCCACCTCAACCGACAATCGCGCCAACACCGGGGAGCTGTTTTTT.

The rearrangement links TRBV5-4 to TRBJ1-2; maybe TRBD1 (5 bases). CDR3 length: 15 residues. Deletions cut 4 bases from V and 4 bases from J, with 17 bases between. Germline CDR1 is SGHNT and CDR2 is YYREEE (reference sequence). The CDR3 nucleotides read TGTGCCAGCAGCCCCTCCGTAGGTGGGGCCTATGGCTACACCTTC. Amino acids: CASSPSVGGAYGYTF.

The genes are TRBV28 and TRBJ1-5, with a weak D call TRBD1 (5 bases). The length of the CDR3 is 13 residues. V was pared by 6 bases and J by 5 bases, with 11 bases between. The germline gives CDR1 MDHEN, CDR2 SYDVKM. The CDR3 loop is CASSTGGYQPQHF. As DNA, the CDR3 is TGTGCCAGCAGCACGGGGGGATATCAGCCCCAGCATTTT.

V and J are TRBV5-1 and TRBJ2-5; D not certain. Germline V gene data show CDR1 as SGHRS and CDR2 as YFSETQ. V lost 4 bases to trimming and J lost 5 bases, with 12 bases between them. The CDR3 has 13 residues. DNA of the CDR3: TGCGCCAGCAGCCGACGAGGCGTGGAGACCCAGTACTTC. Protein: CASSRRGVETQYF.